A selection of T cell receptor beta chains follows, all from one sample in a study of vaccination and CD4 T cells after COVID-19. TCRdb redid the calling of the PCR reads with MiXCR, one entry per CDR3 protein. The sample contains 6,500 to 7,500 distinct CDR3 sequences, around 25% of which appear only once. Their specific antigens are unknown. The source material was CD4+ T cells from blood, cultured in vitro. These TCRs come from a human donor in good health. Each CDR3 is given without its conserved first and last residue. D genes are given only for firm matches. Rows give clone size only sometimes, using once, few, many, or a class for an expanded clone.

j_gene,abundance,v_gene,d_gene,CDR3aa
TRBJ2-2,-,TRBV5-1,-,ASSLLQGSTGELF
TRBJ1-2,-,TRBV3-1,TRBD1,ASSHGTGVGGYT
TRBJ1-2,few,TRBV29-1,TRBD1,SETGQGNGYT
TRBJ1-6,few,TRBV12-3/TRBV12-4,TRBD1,ASSFIGTGSSPLH
TRBJ2-3,few,TRBV7-3,-,ASSPGQGGADTQY
TRBJ1-5,-,TRBV6-1,-,ASSQGYSNRPQH
TRBJ2-3,-,TRBV5-1,-,ASRKGMGTDTQY
TRBJ2-5,-,TRBV20-1,TRBD2,SASPAGEETQY
TRBJ2-2,few,TRBV7-9,-,ASSLAVGQGTGELF
TRBJ2-2,few,TRBV6-1,TRBD2,ASSEGTRGAGELF
TRBJ2-7,-,TRBV25-1,TRBD1,ASSDAGGAYEQY
TRBJ1-2,few,TRBV19,-,ASRAGTRLGYGYT
TRBJ2-5,few,TRBV30,TRBD2,AWTPGGQETQY
TRBJ1-1,-,TRBV7-2,-,ASSLGLTLGEAF
TRBJ2-3,-,TRBV7-2,-,ASSSGSLGNTQY
TRBJ2-3,few,TRBV7-9,-,ASSSPTSLGADTQY
TRBJ1-2,-,TRBV18,TRBD1,ASSQGAGGGYT
TRBJ1-2,-,TRBV28,TRBD1,ASGTGSYGYT
TRBJ2-5,-,TRBV29-1,-,SVEVPERETQY
TRBJ2-3,-,TRBV6-5,-,ASSYSGEDSTDTQY
TRBJ1-5,-,TRBV6-1,-,ASSEQWDPSNQPQH
TRBJ1-2,-,TRBV7-2,TRBD1,VSSSDRGNYGYT
TRBJ1-4,once,TRBV6-1,-,ASSDRAGEKLF
TRBJ1-1,few,TRBV6-2/TRBV6-3,-,ASSYSRGGTEAF
TRBJ2-5,once,TRBV3-1,TRBD2,ASSLWTSGGAQETQY
TRBJ1-3,few,TRBV19,-,ASSPRDRAGNTIY
TRBJ2-1,-,TRBV7-3,TRBD2,ASSFRRGEVNEQF
TRBJ1-2,-,TRBV21-1,-,ASGTGTGDYGYT